The 21 T cell receptor beta chains reported below all come from one sample, sequenced in a study of OX40 agonist ivuxolimab in advanced cancers. Libraries were built with the immunoSEQ multiplex PCR assay. The source is immuneACCESS, and TCRdb retained only in-frame sequences with V and J called. Part of the clones is not carried over; for the studies checked, unresolved V genes explain less than half of this, and the remainder is unexplained. The sample table holds 81,000 or so clones, of which 70% to 90% were seen once. The ten biggest clones cover approximately 0.43% of the sample. The material was CD4+ or CD8+ T cells sorted from blood, obtained in a trial of the OX40 agonist ivuxolimab. Receptors were obtained from an adult with an advanced solid tumor such as melanoma, head and neck, liver or kidney cancer.

This clone has a single count. This chain joins TRBV6-5 and TRBJ1-4, with D unclear. Trimming took 7 bases from V and 2 from J, leaving 14 bases between them. CDR1 and CDR2 (germline): MNHEY, SVGAGI. The CDR3 runs 15 residues. CDR3 DNA: TGTGCCAGCAAAAAGAGGGTGGGGACTAATGAAAAACTGTTTTTT. This encodes CASKKRVGTNEKLFF.

The V call is TRBV7-9, the J call TRBJ2-1, with TRBD2 as a possible D gene (7 bases). Germline CDR1 is SEHNR and CDR2 is FQNEAQ (reference sequence). With 5 bases removed from V and 9 bases from J, the gap between germline ends came to 26 bases. The CDR3 spans 17 residues. The CDR3 here is CASSPRGQWGGAGEQFF. CDR3 DNA sequence: TGTGCCAGCAGCCCCCGGGGTCAGTGGGGGGGCGCCGGTGAGCAGTTCTTC.

This clone has just a few counts. The V gene is TRBV7-9, the J gene TRBJ2-7; either TRBD1 or TRBD2 may supply D (5 bases each). With 8 bases removed from V and 7 bases from J, the gap between germline ends came to 24 bases. CDR1 and CDR2 from the germline V gene are SEHNR and FQNEAQ (reference sequence). The CDR3 is 15 residues long. For the CDR3, the DNA is TGTGCCAGCGCCCCGCCCGGGACCCAACATAGGGAGCAGTACTTC. This sequence encodes CASAPPGTQHREQYF.

The chain combines TRBV7-2 with TRBJ2-5; D remains ambiguous. Germline-derived CDR1 and CDR2 are SGHTA and FQGNSA. The V end lost 4 bases, the J end lost 2 bases, and 8 bases lay between the germline ends. This CDR3 is built from 13 residues. CDR3 coding DNA: TGTGCCAGCAGCTCGGACCAGCAAGAGACCCAGTACTTC. Residues: CASSSDQQETQYF. The complete variable domain, with remaining parts taken from reference TRBV7-2 and TRBJ2-5, reads GAGVSQSPSNKVTEKGKDVELRCDPISGHTALYWYRQSLGQGLEFLIYFQGNSAPDKSGLPSDRFSAERTGGSVSTLTIQRTQQEDSAVYLCASSSDQQETQYFGPGTRLLVL.

The chain links TRBV23-1 to TRBJ1-1; D may be TRBD1 (5 bases). TRBV23-1 is known as an ORF, though its function is uncertain. The CDR3 totals 14 residues. The germline V and J ends were trimmed by 7 bases and 2 bases, with 14 bases remaining between them. The chain's CDR3 is CASTPRRDNTEAFF. For the CDR3, the DNA is TGCGCCAGCACCCCCCGGAGGGACAACACTGAAGCTTTCTTT.

V usage is TRBV5-1 and J usage is TRBJ2-3; 11 positions match TRBD2. This CDR3 has 16 amino acids. Germline assignment: CDR1 SGHRS and CDR2 YFSETQ. V lost 0 bases to trimming and J lost 5 bases; unmatched junction nucleotides: 5. The DNA for the CDR3 is TGCGCCAGCAGCTTGGGGACTAGCGGGCTTGTAGATACGCAGTATTTT. Encoded protein: CASSLGTSGLVDTQYF.

V is TRBV6-1 and J is TRBJ1-5; D ambiguous. Trimming took off 4 bases at V and 1 base at J, with 11 bases between the two ends. CDR3 length: 15 residues. The germline CDR1 and CDR2 sequences are MNHNS and SASEGT. In DNA, the CDR3 is TGTGCCAGCAGTGCTTCTTGGTGGAGCAATCAGCCCCAGCATTTT. As protein: CASSASWWSNQPQHF.

This chain connects TRBV6-6 to TRBJ2-1, with D possibly being TRBD2 (6 bases). V was cut by 4 bases and J by 6 bases, with 7 bases left in between. Germline V gene lookup returns CDR1 MNHNY and CDR2 SVGAGI (reference sequence). This CDR3 is 12 amino acids long. This chain's CDR3 is CASSSGGNEQFF. CDR3 bases: TGTGCCAGCAGTTCCGGGGGCAATGAGCAGTTCTTC.

This chain uses TRBV5-1 with TRBJ1-2; 9 positions agree with TRBD1. This CDR3 has 14 residues. The J segment lost 7 bases and the V segment lost 0 bases, leaving 4 bases of the junction unmatched. Germline V gives CDR1 SGHRS, CDR2 YFSETQ. CDR3 in DNA: TGCGCCAGCAGCTTGGACAGGGGGCGATTTGGCTACACCTTC. Residues: CASSLDRGRFGYTF.

This clone came up a few times. The chain has TRBV13 and TRBJ2-5; no definite D call. Germline V gene sequence: CDR1 PRHDT, CDR2 FYEKMQ (reference sequence). V lost 5 bases, J lost 4 bases, and 11 bases lay in between. The CDR3 has 13 amino acids. Here the CDR3 DNA reads TGTGCCAGCAGCGGGCGCCGTGGAGAGACCCAGTACTTC. It is translated as CASSGRRGETQYF.

This clone was seen a handful of times. The rearrangement joins TRBV9 to TRBJ1-6; D not certain. The germline V gene encodes CDR1 SGDLS and CDR2 YYNGEE. Trimming cost V 3 bases and J 7 bases, with 14 bases left between them. The CDR3 contains 15 residues. The CDR3 sequence is CASSAAHISNSPLHF. As DNA, the CDR3 is TGTGCCAGCAGCGCCGCCCATATCTCCAATTCACCCCTCCACTTT.

This clone was detected only once. This sequence joins TRBV5-1 and TRBJ1-1; D gene uncertain. V was clipped by 0 bases and J by 1 base, with 7 bases between them. There are 14 residues in the CDR3. Germline values: CDR1 SGHRS, CDR2 YFSETQ. DNA of the CDR3: TGCGCCAGCAGCTTGGTCTTAGGGAACACTGAAGCTTTCTTT. It yields the protein CASSLVLGNTEAFF.

The V call is TRBV10-3, the J call TRBJ1-2; 8 bases match TRBD1. The CDR3 length is 13 residues. The germline gives CDR1 ENHRY, CDR2 SYGVKD. With 6 bases clipped from V and 2 bases from J, the junction kept 2 bases outside the gene matches. The CDR3: CAISGQGNYGYTF. CDR3 bases: TGTGCCATCAGCGGACAGGGCAACTATGGCTACACCTTC.

V and J are TRBV15 and TRBJ1-5, with no clear D. CDR3 length: 14 amino acids. Germline V gene sequence: CDR1 LNHNV, CDR2 YYDKDF (reference sequence). With 0 bases removed from V and 6 bases from J, the gap between germline ends came to 9 bases. The CDR3 region is CATSRDLGSQPQHF. For the CDR3, the DNA is TGTGCCACCAGCAGAGATTTGGGGAGTCAGCCCCAGCATTTT.

This sequence joins TRBV11-2 and TRBJ1-1; tentative D call: TRBD1 (5 bases). Germline CDR1 reads SGHAT; CDR2 reads FQNNGV. The germline V and J ends were trimmed by 5 bases and 5 bases, with 18 bases remaining between them. CDR3 length: 15 amino acids. The chain's CDR3 is CASSEAGADRTEAFF. The CDR3 DNA reads TGTGCCAGCAGCGAAGCCGGGGCCGATAGGACTGAAGCTTTCTTT.

The J gene is TRBJ2-5, the V gene TRBV18; TRBD2 agrees at 7 bases. This CDR3 has 16 amino acids. Germline CDR1 KGHSH, CDR2 LQKENI. The junction had 6 bases not matched to a gene; V was cut back by 1 base and J by 1 base. The CDR3 region has the DNA TGTGCCAGCTCACCACAGGCTAGCGGAGTCCAAGAGACCCAGTACTTC. This sequence encodes CASSPQASGVQETQYF.

The V gene is TRBV14, the J gene TRBJ2-5; D is ambiguous. Deletions cut 4 bases from V and 5 bases from J, with 5 bases between. This CDR3 region has 11 residues. The germline V gene encodes CDR1 SGHDN and CDR2 FVKESK. The CDR3 DNA follows: TGTGCCAGCAGCCGTGGGGAGACCCAGTACTTC. This codes for CASSRGETQYF. The whole variable domain, remainder taken from reference TRBV14 and TRBJ2-5, is EAGVTQFPSHSVIEKGQTVTLRCDPISGHDNLYWYRRVMGKEIKFLLHFVKESKQDESGMPNNRFLAERTGGTYSTLKVQPAELEDSGVYFCASSRGETQYFGPGTRLLVL.

A remark on this clone: Likely a read error: the CDR3 ends without its conserved phenylalanine or tryptophan. The J gene is TRBJ1-6, the V gene TRBV10-2; D is uncertain. Trimming took 8 bases from V and 7 from J, leaving 12 bases between them. Germline V CDR1 and CDR2: WSHSY, SAAADI. CDR3 size: 13 residues. The CDR3 region is CASRPNQNSPLHL. Here the CDR3 DNA reads TGCGCCAGCCGCCCAAATCAAAATTCACCCCTCCACCTT.

The rearrangement links TRBV4-2 to TRBJ1-1; D not certain. This CDR3 is built from 15 residues. Germline CDR1 LGHNA, CDR2 YNFKEQ. Trimming took 0 bases from V and 3 from J, leaving 11 bases between them. Written as DNA, the CDR3 is TGTGCCAGCAGCCAAGATACTAGGGCGGACACTGAAGCTTTCTTT. As protein: CASSQDTRADTEAFF.

The V call is TRBV5-1, the J call TRBJ2-5, with TRBD2 matching over 9 bases. CDR1 SGHRS and CDR2 YFSETQ come from the germline V gene. CDR3 length: 16 residues. Trimming took 0 bases from V and 1 from J; bases not matched to a gene: 4. CDR3 nucleotide sequence: TGCGCCAGCAGCTTGGCAAGCGGGGGGCTCCAAGAGACCCAGTACTTC. The encoded protein is CASSLASGGLQETQYF.

The genes are TRBV7-2 and TRBJ2-2; D gene uncertain. The V end lost 5 bases, the J end lost 0 bases, and 10 bases lay between the germline ends. The CDR3 has 15 residues. Germline V gene sequence: CDR1 SGHTA, CDR2 FQGNSA. CDR3 DNA sequence: TGTGCCAGCAGCCCGCTGGGGTCGAACACCGGGGAGCTGTTTTTT. This sequence encodes CASSPLGSNTGELFF.